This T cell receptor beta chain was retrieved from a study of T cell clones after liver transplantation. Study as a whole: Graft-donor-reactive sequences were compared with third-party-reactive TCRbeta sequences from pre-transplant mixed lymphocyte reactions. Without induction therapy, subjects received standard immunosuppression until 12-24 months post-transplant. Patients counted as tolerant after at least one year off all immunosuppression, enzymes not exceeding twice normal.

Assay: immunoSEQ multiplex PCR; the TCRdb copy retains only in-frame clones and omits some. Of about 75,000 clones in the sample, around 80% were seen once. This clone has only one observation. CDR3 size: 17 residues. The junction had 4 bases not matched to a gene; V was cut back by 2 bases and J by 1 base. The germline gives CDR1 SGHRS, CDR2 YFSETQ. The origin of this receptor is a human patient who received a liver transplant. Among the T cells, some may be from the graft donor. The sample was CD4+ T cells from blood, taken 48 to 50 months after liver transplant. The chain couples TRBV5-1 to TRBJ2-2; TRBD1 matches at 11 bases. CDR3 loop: CASSFRDRGRNTGELFF. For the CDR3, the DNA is TGCGCCAGCAGCTTCCGGGACAGGGGGAGGAACACCGGGGAGCTGTTTTTT. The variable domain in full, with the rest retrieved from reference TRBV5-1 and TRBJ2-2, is KAGVTQTPRYLIKTRGQQVTLSCSPISGHRSVSWYQQTPGQGLQFLFEYFSETQRNKGNFPGRFSGRQFSNSRSEMNVSTLELGDSALYLCASSFRDRGRNTGELFFGEGSRLTVL.